These 30 T cell receptor beta chains were all obtained from the same sample, sequenced in a study of ipilimumab plus nivolumab after autologous stem cell transplantation. Profiling relied on immunoSEQ multiplex PCR, and the TCRdb table lists in-frame clones only, not all of them. The table lists tens of thousands of clones, nearly 85% of them singletons. This sample comprised PBMCs, obtained in a trial of ipilimumab plus nivolumab as post-transplant consolidation. Every receptor here comes from a male donor with diffuse large B-cell lymphoma.

Note on this clone: This CDR3 is also generated by other DNA sequences in the sample. This chain uses TRBV30 with TRBJ1-2; D is undetermined. The V end was cut by 0 bases, the J end by 4 bases, with 12 bases between. CDR3 length equals 14 residues. CDR1 and CDR2 (germline): GTSNPN, SVGIG (reference sequence). The CDR3 coding sequence is TGTGCCTGGAGTGTCGGAGGAGGCTCCTATGGCTACACCTTC. Amino acid sequence: CAWSVGGGSYGYTF.

This clone came up a few times. This chain links TRBV27 with TRBJ1-5; D remains ambiguous. The germline gives CDR1 MNHEY, CDR2 SMNVEV (reference sequence). Trimming cost V 11 bases and J 4 bases, with 15 bases left between them. This CDR3 comprises 13 residues. Written as DNA, the CDR3 is TGTGCCTATCACACAAGGAGAAATCAGCCCCAGCATTTT. This translates into CAYHTRRNQPQHF.

In DNA, the CDR3 is TGTGCCAGCAGCCCCGTCCCGGGGGGGAGCCAAGAGACCCAGTACTTC. This translates into CASSPVPGGSQETQYF. This chain connects TRBV9 to TRBJ2-5, with 8 positions matching TRBD2. Trimming cost V 4 bases and J 1 base; bases outside gene matches: 9. Germline CDR1 reads SGDLS; CDR2 reads YYNGEE. CDR3 length: 16 residues.

This clone was recorded a few times. The rearrangement links TRBV30 to TRBJ2-1; 10 nucleotides line up with TRBD2. CDR1 is GTSNPN and CDR2 is SVGIG in the germline V gene (reference sequence). Trimming at V came to 0 bases and at J to 6 bases, leaving 20 bases not matched to a gene. This CDR3 is built from 20 residues. The DNA for the CDR3 is TGTGCCTGGAGTGTACCGCCGGGACTAGCGTCGCCGCAGGGTTCCAATGAGCAGTTCTTC. Translated: CAWSVPPGLASPQGSNEQFF.

The gene calls are TRBV10-3 and TRBJ2-3; possible D gene TRBD2, 6 bases. With 1 base removed from V and 0 bases from J, the gap between germline ends came to 8 bases. The CDR3 spans 15 residues. Looked up from germline, CDR1 is ENHRY and CDR2 is SYGVKD. CDR3 amino acids: CAISEFAGSTDTQYF. In DNA, the CDR3 is TGTGCCATCAGTGAGTTCGCGGGGAGCACAGATACGCAGTATTTT.

The chain uses TRBV6-6 and TRBJ1-5; D is undetermined. V was clipped by 0 bases and J by 7 bases, with 13 bases between them. The CDR3 loop spans 15 amino acids. Germline CDR1 and CDR2: MNHNY and SVGAGI (reference sequence). CDR3 sequence reads: CASSYSAQSGQPQHF. In DNA, the CDR3 is TGTGCCAGCAGTTACTCAGCCCAGAGCGGGCAGCCCCAGCATTTT.

The chain recombines TRBV7-3 with TRBJ2-1; TRBD1 agrees at 9 bases. The CDR3 has 15 residues. Trimming removed 0 bases from V and 16 bases from J; junction bases left unmatched: 13. Germline-derived CDR1 and CDR2 are SGHTA and FQGTGA. CDR3 residues: CASSLTHGTGHTFFF. The CDR3 coding sequence is TGTGCCAGCAGCTTAACCCATGGGACAGGGCATACGTTTTTCTTC.

The CDR3 loop reads CASGGGPRQPQHF. The CDR3 coding sequence is TGTGCCAGTGGTGGGGGGCCACGACAGCCCCAGCATTTT. The chain has TRBV19 and TRBJ1-5; D possibly corresponds to TRBD1 (6 bases). Germline V CDR1 and CDR2: LNHDA, SQIVND (reference sequence). The CDR3 contains 13 residues. V gave up 8 bases and J gave up 7 bases, with 15 bases separating them.

The V and J genes are TRBV6-5 and TRBJ1-2; 9 nucleotides match TRBD1. V shed 7 bases and J 8 bases; nucleotides not matched to a gene: 11. In germline, CDR1 is MNHEY, CDR2 SVGAGI. The length of the CDR3 is 14 residues. CDR3 sequence (DNA): TGTGCCAGCAAGCCGGGACAGGGTTTCTCAGGCTACACCTTC. Protein product: CASKPGQGFSGYTF.

This chain connects TRBV5-1 to TRBJ2-4, with D maybe TRBD1 (6 bases). The V end was cut by 4 bases, the J end by 1 base, with 27 bases between. The germline CDR1 and CDR2 sequences are SGHRS and YFSETQ. CDR3 length equals 20 residues. In nucleotides, the CDR3 is TGCGCCAGCAGCCCCAACGCAAAACTAACAGGGTCCGTTGCCAAAAACATTCAGTACTTC. Translation gives CASSPNAKLTGSVAKNIQYF. Variable domain in full (rest from reference TRBV5-1 and TRBJ2-4): KAGVTQTPRYLIKTRGQQVTLSCSPISGHRSVSWYQQTPGQGLQFLFEYFSETQRNKGNFPGRFSGRQFSNSRSEMNVSTLELGDSALYLCASSPNAKLTGSVAKNIQYFGAGTRLSVL.

This rearrangement joins TRBV5-4 to TRBJ2-2, with 7 bases that match TRBD2. The CDR3 covers 16 residues. Unmatched junction bases numbered 4, after V lost 0 bases and J lost 2 bases. CDR1 is SGHNT and CDR2 is YYREEE in the germline V gene (reference sequence). CDR3 sequence reads: CASSLGLAVNTGELFF. The DNA for the CDR3 is TGTGCCAGCAGCTTGGGTCTAGCGGTAAACACCGGGGAGCTGTTTTTT.

The chain couples TRBV9 to TRBJ2-3, with TRBD1 matching 7 bases. J was trimmed by 0 bases and V by 4 bases; bases with no gene match: 5. The germline V gene encodes CDR1 SGDLS and CDR2 YYNGEE. This CDR3 has 15 residues. DNA of the CDR3: TGTGCCAGCAGCCAAACAGGGGCTAGCACAGATACGCAGTATTTT. This encodes CASSQTGASTDTQYF. Full variable domain (outside the CDR3, taken from reference TRBV9 and TRBJ2-3): DSGVTQTPKHLITATGQRVTLRCSPRSGDLSVYWYQQSLDQGLQFLIQYYNGEERAKGNILERFSAQQFPDLHSELNLSSLELGDSALYFCASSQTGASTDTQYFGPGTRLTVL.

The chain recombines TRBV30 with TRBJ1-5; possible D gene TRBD1, 5 bases. Trimming pared 2 bases from V and 4 bases from J, leaving 9 bases between. The CDR3 covers 13 residues. The V gene's germline CDR1 is GTSNPN and CDR2 SVGIG (reference sequence). The CDR3 DNA reads as TGTGCCTGGAGTCTCCAGGGAAATCAGCCCCAGCATTTT. Encoded protein: CAWSLQGNQPQHF.

Note on this clone: At one boundary the junction diverges from the germline segment, which might be a read error. This CDR3 reads CASIRWGQGQINQETQYF. CDR3 sequence (DNA): TGTGCTAGCATCCGATGGGGACAGGGGCAAATTAATCAAGAGACCCAGTACTTC. This rearrangement joins TRBV7-7 to TRBJ2-5; the match to TRBD1 covers 10 bases. This CDR3 is built from 18 residues. Germline V gene sequence: CDR1 SSHAT, CDR2 FNYEAQ (reference sequence).

The chain couples TRBV7-9 to TRBJ2-3, with D perhaps matching TRBD1 or TRBD2 (5 bases each). Trimming left V 5 bases short and J 7 bases short, with 19 bases between. Germline V lookup: CDR1 SEHNR, CDR2 FQNEAQ (reference sequence). The CDR3 runs 15 residues. The CDR3 sequence is CASSPGGQGTHTQYF. The CDR3 DNA follows: TGTGCCAGCAGCCCCGGCGGACAAGGGACGCATACGCAGTATTTT.

This sequence joins TRBV5-1 and TRBJ2-7; TRBD1 agrees at 7 bases. Germline CDR1 SGHRS, CDR2 YFSETQ. The length of the CDR3 is 14 residues. With 2 bases clipped from V and 4 bases from J, the junction kept 6 bases outside the gene matches. For the CDR3, the DNA is TGCGCCAGCAGCTTCTCGGACAGGATTTACGAGCAGTACTTC. It yields the protein CASSFSDRIYEQYF.

The chain links TRBV19 to TRBJ1-5, with D perhaps TRBD1 (6 bases). The CDR3 sequence is 14 residues long. Trimming took 4 bases from V and 6 from J, leaving 13 bases between them. Germline V gene sequence: CDR1 LNHDA, CDR2 SQIVND (reference sequence). The CDR3 spells CASSTSLGAQPQHF. CDR3 bases: TGTGCCAGTAGTACTTCTTTGGGGGCTCAGCCCCAGCATTTT.

The genes are TRBV6-1 and TRBJ2-7, with 8 bases matching TRBD1. The trim removed 5 bases at V and 5 bases at J, leaving 11 bases unmatched. The CDR3 is 15 amino acids. CDR1 and CDR2 from the germline V gene are MNHNS and SASEGT. The CDR3: CASSPTRTGLNEQYF. The DNA of the CDR3 is TGTGCCAGCAGTCCGACAAGGACAGGGCTCAACGAGCAGTACTTC.

This clone was detected only a few times. The rearrangement uses TRBV11-2 and TRBJ1-2; no definite D call. Germline CDR1 SGHAT, CDR2 FQNNGV. This CDR3 region has 15 residues. V was trimmed by 2 bases and J by 1 base, leaving 11 bases between them. The CDR3 DNA sequence: TGTGCCAGCAGCTTATCCCGGGTCCTTAACTATGGCTACACCTTC. Its translation: CASSLSRVLNYGYTF.

This chain connects TRBV5-1 to TRBJ1-1; D not resolved. CDR1 and CDR2 (germline): SGHRS, YFSETQ. V was shortened by 4 bases and J by 3 bases, with 10 bases between the two germline ends. The CDR3 extends over 13 amino acids. Here the CDR3 reads CASSVGSDTEAFF. CDR3 sequence (DNA): TGCGCCAGCAGCGTGGGATCCGACACTGAAGCTTTCTTT.

The chain has TRBV6-5 and TRBJ1-6; maybe TRBD1 (5 bases). Trimming shortened V by 2 bases and J by 10 bases, and 12 bases separated the two germline ends. The length of the CDR3 is 14 residues. Germline assignment: CDR1 MNHEY and CDR2 SVGAGI. The CDR3 is CASSYNRGSSPLHF. In DNA, the CDR3 is TGTGCCAGCAGTTACAATAGGGGCAGCTCACCCCTCCACTTT.

There are a few counts of this clone. The genes are TRBV12-5 and TRBJ1-1; no clear D. The CDR3 has 11 amino acids. Germline assignment: CDR1 LGHNT and CDR2 FRNRAP. The CDR3 sequence is CPESKTTEAFF. The CDR3 region has the DNA TGTCCCGAGTCCAAGACCACTGAAGCTTTCTTT.

The chain uses TRBV9 and TRBJ2-1; 11 bases align to TRBD2. CDR1 is SGDLS and CDR2 is YYNGEE in the germline V gene. CDR3 size: 15 residues. With 3 bases clipped from V and 2 bases from J, the junction kept 1 base outside the gene matches. This CDR3 is CASSATSGAYNEQFF. DNA for the CDR3: TGTGCCAGCAGCGCGACTAGCGGGGCCTACAATGAGCAGTTCTTC.

The chain employs TRBV25-1 and TRBJ1-5, with TRBD1 as a possible D gene (5 bases). V lost 11 bases to trimming and J lost 2 bases, with 19 bases between them. Germline V gives CDR1 MGHDK, CDR2 SYGVNS. CDR3 length: 15 residues. The CDR3 sequence: CAESCFGGGNQPQHF. CDR3 DNA sequence: TGTGCCGAATCGTGCTTCGGGGGGGGCAATCAGCCCCAGCATTTT.

The chain carries TRBV19 and TRBJ1-6; no reliable D call. Trimming left V 7 bases short and J 4 bases short, with 11 bases between. Per germline, CDR1 LNHDA and CDR2 SQIVND (reference sequence). The CDR3 loop spans 14 amino acids. The CDR3 DNA reads TGTGCCAGTACAGATCGGAGATATAATTCACCCCTCCACTTT. Its translation is CASTDRRYNSPLHF.

CDR3 nucleotide sequence: TGCGCCAGCAGCTTGGGGGACGGTAGGATTCAGTACTTC. Residues: CASSLGDGRIQYF. The genes are TRBV5-1 and TRBJ2-4, with D perhaps given as TRBD1 or TRBD2 (5 bases each). This CDR3 contains 13 residues. CDR1 and CDR2 (germline): SGHRS, YFSETQ. V gave up 0 bases and J gave up 10 bases, with 11 bases separating them. The full variable domain, its missing parts supplied by reference TRBV5-1 and TRBJ2-4, is KAGVTQTPRYLIKTRGQQVTLSCSPISGHRSVSWYQQTPGQGLQFLFEYFSETQRNKGNFPGRFSGRQFSNSRSEMNVSTLELGDSALYLCASSLGDGRIQYFGAGTRLSVL.

This rearrangement joins TRBV7-2 to TRBJ2-3, with D unclear. With 1 base removed from V and 4 bases from J, the gap between germline ends came to 15 bases. Germline V CDR1 and CDR2: SGHTA, FQGNSA. The CDR3 contains 16 residues. The CDR3 region is CASSLGRNLLADTQYF. For the CDR3, the DNA is TGTGCCAGCAGCTTAGGGCGGAACCTTCTGGCAGATACGCAGTATTTT.

The chain joins TRBV10-2 to TRBJ2-1, with 7 bases lining up with TRBD2. This CDR3 is built from 15 residues. CDR1 WSHSY and CDR2 SAAADI come from the germline V gene. The junction had 4 bases not matched to a gene; V was cut back by 3 bases and J by 2 bases. This CDR3 reads CASSDWGGAYNEQFF. For the CDR3, the DNA is TGCGCCAGCAGTGACTGGGGGGGGGCCTACAATGAGCAGTTCTTC.

The V call is TRBV30, the J call TRBJ1-4; D may be TRBD1 (5 bases). This CDR3 is built from 11 residues. The ends were cut back, 4 bases at V and 6 bases at J, with 6 bases in the middle. The germline V gene has CDR1 GTSNPN and CDR2 SVGIG (reference sequence). CDR3 region: CAWKQDEKLFF. Written as DNA, the CDR3 is TGTGCCTGGAAACAGGATGAAAAACTGTTTTTT.

CDR3 in DNA: TGTGCCAGCAGCTTAGATAGCGGGGGGCACAATGAGCAGTTCTTC. This translates into CASSLDSGGHNEQFF. The J gene is TRBJ2-1, the V gene TRBV7-2; 10 positions agree with TRBD2. The CDR3 has 15 residues. The V segment lost 1 base and the J segment 5 bases; nucleotides outside the gene matches: 2. The germline V gene encodes CDR1 SGHTA and CDR2 FQGNSA.